One sample yielded the 7 T cell receptor beta chains listed below, sequenced in a study of shared clonotypes between healthy human individuals. Repertoires were generated with immunoSEQ multiplex PCR, while TCRdb's copy carries only in-frame clones and drops some. Of approximately 500,000 clones in the sample, about 96% were seen once. Material: naive CD4+ T cells sorted from blood. As for subset: CD45RA+ positively selected. The receptor set was obtained from a woman under 40 in good health.

The chain carries TRBV5-8 and TRBJ1-1, with D hard to call. The ends were cut back, 2 bases at V and 1 base at J, with 9 bases in the middle. The V gene's germline CDR1 is SGHTS and CDR2 YDEGEE. This CDR3 contains 14 residues. CDR3 residues: CASSFTTRNTEAFF. The CDR3 DNA is TGTGCCAGCAGCTTCACTACAAGGAACACTGAAGCTTTCTTT.

J is TRBJ1-3 and V is TRBV18; no clear D. Germline V lookup: CDR1 KGHSH, CDR2 LQKENI. This CDR3 comprises 15 residues. V lost 6 bases to trimming and J lost 2 bases, with 14 bases between them. CDR3 DNA sequence: TGTGCCAGCTCTCTTGATACCAACCCTGGAAACACCATATATTTT. It is translated as CASSLDTNPGNTIYF.

The chain recombines TRBV11-2 with TRBJ2-3; D is unresolved. The CDR3 is made up of 15 amino acids. V lost 3 bases, J lost 3 bases, and 13 bases lay in between. Germline V gene sequence: CDR1 SGHAT, CDR2 FQNNGV. For the CDR3, the DNA is TGTGCCAGCAGCTTGTGGCTTGGGGAAACAGATACGCAGTATTTT. Translated, it gives CASSLWLGETDTQYF.

The J gene is TRBJ2-6, the V gene TRBV28; D gene unclear. The germline CDR1 and CDR2 sequences are MDHEN and SYDVKM. CDR3 size: 15 residues. Trimming removed 7 bases from V and 0 bases from J, with 10 bases in between. CDR3 in amino acids: CASIPGSSGANVLTF. The CDR3 DNA reads TGTGCCAGCATCCCCGGGTCCTCTGGGGCCAACGTCCTGACTTTC.

The V call is TRBV5-6, the J call TRBJ2-4, with D maybe TRBD1 (6 bases). The CDR3 sequence is 17 residues long. Trimming stripped 0 bases from V and 7 bases from J, with 20 bases between. CDR1 is SGHDT and CDR2 is YYEEEE in the germline V gene. CDR3 sequence (DNA): TGTGCCAGCAGCTTGGCCCAGACAGGTTGGTCCGGGAACATTCAGTACTTC. Translated: CASSLAQTGWSGNIQYF.

This clone was seen only once. V is TRBV5-8 and J is TRBJ2-7; 11 nucleotides align to TRBD2. Looked up from germline, CDR1 is SGHTS and CDR2 is YDEGEE. This CDR3 is built from 16 residues. V trimming: 4 bases; J trimming: 3 bases; junction bases outside the gene matches: 9. The CDR3 DNA reads as TGTGCCAGCAGCCCCGTGCTAGCGGGAGGACGCTACGAGCAGTACTTC. Translation: CASSPVLAGGRYEQYF.

The rearrangement links TRBV4-1 to TRBJ1-1; perhaps TRBD1 as D (6 bases). In germline, CDR1 is MGHRA, CDR2 YSYEKL. There are 13 residues in the CDR3. V shed 0 bases and J shed 11 bases, with 13 bases lying between them. CDR3 in DNA: TGCGCCAGCAGCCAAGAGGGGGGGGGCAAGGCTTTCTTT. Protein: CASSQEGGGKAFF.